One sample yielded the 23 T cell receptor beta chains listed below, sequenced in a study of T cells in Graves' hyperthyroidism and ophthalmopathy. Amplification of TCR beta CDR3 regions was performed using RNA transcripts as template. Using the HTBI primer set, a first-round RT-PCR was run on the TCR CDR3. TCRdb analysed the multiplex PCR reads with MiXCR anew, one entry per CDR3 protein. The repertoire holds hundreds of thousands of distinct CDR3 sequences, with roughly 32% as singletons. What was sequenced was blood. These receptors came from a woman aged 40 to 55 with Graves' hyperthyroidism.

This clonotype has more than one count but fewer than ten. A much larger clone differs by one base, so this may be a read error. V usage is TRBV19 and J usage is TRBJ1-1; D is uncertain. This CDR3 is 13 amino acids long. The V gene lost 4 bases and the J gene lost 0 bases, with 6 bases spanning the gap. Per the germline V gene, CDR1 is LNHDA and CDR2 is SQIVND (reference sequence). DNA for the CDR3: TGTGCCAGTAGTACTCGGGTGAACACTGAAGCTTTCTTT. Protein: CASSTRVNTEAFF.

This clonotype was recorded only once. The rearrangement uses TRBV6-2 or TRBV6-3 and TRBJ2-7; D gene ambiguous. The CDR3 runs to 11 residues. Germline CDR1 MNHEY, CDR2 SVGEGT. V was pared by 5 bases and J by 5 bases, with 7 bases between. Written as DNA, the CDR3 is TGTGCCAGCAGTAAAGAAAACGAGCAGTACTTC. Its translation is CASSKENEQYF.

This clonotype was seen repeatedly, ten times or more. The V call is TRBV13, the J call TRBJ2-5, with D possibly matching TRBD2 (6 bases). V lost 1 base and J lost 5, with 17 bases in between. Germline CDR1 PRHDT, CDR2 FYEKMQ (reference sequence). The CDR3 spans 16 residues. CDR3 protein: CASSLERTNGGETQYF. The CDR3 DNA sequence: TGTGCCAGCAGCTTAGAGAGGACTAACGGAGGCGAGACCCAGTACTTC.

This clonotype was observed many times. The rearrangement joins TRBV7-2 to TRBJ2-7; D remains ambiguous. Trimming cost V 1 base and J 6 bases, with 13 bases left between them. This CDR3 spans 14 amino acids. The germline gives CDR1 SGHTA, CDR2 FQGNSA. The DNA for the CDR3 is TGTGCCAGCAGCTTAGAGTTCACCGGCGGCGAGCAGTACTTC. Translating it yields CASSLEFTGGEQYF.

In its sample, this clonotype was seen once. The junction differs from germline at one of its ends, possibly a read error. The genes are TRBV10-3 and TRBJ1-1; 7 bases fit TRBD1. The CDR3 has 18 amino acids. Germline CDR1 ENHRY, CDR2 SYGVKD. CDR3 amino acids: CASSLTLRDSLRNTEAFF. For the CDR3, the DNA is TGTGCCAGCAGTCTCACTCTACGGGACAGCCTTAGGAACACTGAAGCTTTCTTT.

This clonotype was counted at least ten times. The J gene is TRBJ1-1, the V gene TRBV19; D call uncertain. Trimming removed 4 bases at V and 8 bases at J, with 14 bases between. The CDR3 runs to 13 residues. CDR1 and CDR2 from the germline V gene are LNHDA and SQIVND (reference sequence). Here the CDR3 DNA reads TGTGCCAGTAGTACCCCTCCGTGGAAGGAAGCTTTCTTT. It encodes CASSTPPWKEAFF.

This clonotype was seen a handful of times. The genes are TRBV3-1 and TRBJ2-7; 9 bases line up with TRBD1. Per germline, CDR1 LGHDT and CDR2 YNNKEL (reference sequence). The CDR3 covers 14 residues. Trimming removed 1 base from V and 9 bases from J; junction bases left unmatched: 7. The CDR3 coding sequence is TGTGCCAGCAGCCAAGGAGGACAGGGGCAACCGCAGTACTTC. This gives the protein CASSQGGQGQPQYF.

This clonotype was seen many times. The chain recombines TRBV5-4 with TRBJ1-1; D not resolved. CDR3 length: 15 residues. Looked up from germline, CDR1 is SGHNT and CDR2 is YYREEE (reference sequence). Trimming took 3 bases from V and 1 from J, leaving 13 bases between them. The chain's CDR3 is CASSSKAKGNTEAFF. The CDR3 nucleotides are TGTGCCAGCAGCTCAAAAGCAAAGGGGAACACTGAAGCTTTCTTT.

This clonotype was observed at least ten times. The J gene is TRBJ1-3, the V gene TRBV29-1; D unclear. CDR1 is SQVTM and CDR2 is ANQGSEA in the germline V gene. This CDR3 is built from 13 residues. CDR3 nucleotides: TGCACCGCCTCACAAGAACCTGGAAACACCATATATTTT. It encodes CTASQEPGNTIYF.

In the case of this clonotype: Lacking the conserved final phenylalanine or tryptophan, this CDR3 likely reflects a read error. It is unclear where the CDR3 begins or ends on the DNA, so no DNA is shown, and the CDR3 is as TCRdb lists it. The chain combines TRBV12-3 or TRBV12-4 with TRBJ1-3; TRBD1 is taken as the D call from the table, unchecked against the DNA. The CDR3 has 8 residues if both end residues are counted. The CDR3 here is CASSFPRL.

This clonotype was detected only a few times. This rearrangement joins TRBV6-5 to TRBJ2-5; 11 bases are a match to TRBD2. Germline-derived CDR1 and CDR2 are MNHEY and SVGAGI. CDR3 length: 14 residues. Trimming cost V 10 bases and J 0 bases; bases outside gene matches: 4. The CDR3 bases are TGTGCCACCCGACTAGCGGGGTACCAAGAGACCCAGTACTTC. Protein product: CATRLAGYQETQYF.

The chain combines TRBV19 with TRBJ1-1; perhaps TRBD1 as D (6 bases). The CDR3 has 13 amino acids. In germline, CDR1 is LNHDA, CDR2 SQIVND (reference sequence). Trimming shortened V by 9 bases and J by 5 bases, and 16 bases separated the two germline ends. The CDR3 nucleotides read TGTGCCAGCAAAGAGGCAGGGGAGACTGAAGCTTTCTTT. As protein: CASKEAGETEAFF.

This rearrangement joins TRBV19 to TRBJ1-4; D unclear. This CDR3 is 14 amino acids long. Trimming stripped 7 bases from V and 0 bases from J, with 9 bases between. CDR1 LNHDA and CDR2 SQIVND come from the germline V gene (reference sequence). The CDR3 DNA is TGTGCCAGTAAAGAGCTTTCAACTAATGAAAAACTGTTTTTT. Protein product: CASKELSTNEKLFF. The variable domain in full, completed from reference TRBV19 and TRBJ1-4, reads DGGITQSPKYLFRKEGQNVTLSCEQNLNHDAMYWYRQDPGQGLRLIYYSQIVNDFQKGDIAEGYSVSREKKESFPLTVTSAQKNPTAFYLCASKELSTNEKLFFGSGTQLSVL.

This clonotype was detected many times. This rearrangement joins TRBV7-2 to TRBJ2-7; no clear D gene. The CDR3 runs to 17 residues. Trimming stripped 5 bases from V and 2 bases from J, with 22 bases between. Germline CDR1 SGHTA, CDR2 FQGNSA. In nucleotides, the CDR3 is TGTGCCAGCAGCCTGCCCGTTGTTGGCAATCCAACCTACGAGCAGTACTTC. Residues: CASSLPVVGNPTYEQYF.

The chain employs TRBV6-1 and TRBJ1-2, with D possibly matching TRBD1 (6 bases). Trimming left V 10 bases short and J 6 bases short, with 15 bases between. The CDR3 sequence is 12 residues long. Germline CDR1 MNHNS, CDR2 SASEGT. The CDR3 sequence: CATAQGLNGYTF. CDR3 DNA: TGTGCCACCGCCCAGGGGCTGAATGGCTACACCTTC.

This clonotype was found many times. The chain is built from TRBV7-9 and TRBJ2-5; TRBD2 aligns across 10 bases. The J segment lost 4 bases and the V segment lost 4 bases, leaving 9 bases of the junction unmatched. Looked up from germline, CDR1 is SEHNR and CDR2 is FQNEAQ (reference sequence). The CDR3 length is 16 residues. As DNA, the CDR3 is TGTGCCAGCAGCTACCCAGGGCTAGCGGGAGCAGAGACCCAGTACTTC. Amino acids: CASSYPGLAGAETQYF.

This clonotype was observed once. As DNA, the CDR3 is TGTGCCAGCAGCTGGGGAGTGGGACCGTATGCAGTATACGAGCAGTACTTC. This sequence encodes CASSWGVGPYAVYEQYF. V usage is TRBV2 and J usage is TRBJ2-7, with D possibly called TRBD1 or TRBD2 (5 bases each). This CDR3 comprises 17 residues. The germline V gene encodes CDR1 SNHLY and CDR2 FYNNEI. The germline V and J ends were trimmed by 6 bases and 4 bases, with 25 bases remaining between them.

This clonotype was counted ten times or more. The chain couples TRBV4-3 to TRBJ1-5, with D hard to call. V lost 2 bases and J lost 4, with 6 bases in between. Germline V lookup: CDR1 LGHNA, CDR2 YSLEER. The CDR3 spans 13 residues. The CDR3, as DNA: TGCGCCAGCAGCCAAAAGATAAATCAGCCCCAGCATTTT. Translation gives CASSQKINQPQHF.

A few counts support this clonotype. The chain employs TRBV7-8 and TRBJ1-1; no clear D. Germline assignment: CDR1 SGHVS and CDR2 FQNEAQ. This CDR3 has 14 residues. Trimming pared 2 bases from V and 11 bases from J, leaving 18 bases between. CDR3 nucleotide sequence: TGTGCCAGCAGCTTACGGGCAGGAATGGTTGTTGCTTTCTTT. Translated: CASSLRAGMVVAFF. The full variable domain, in which reference TRBV7-8 and TRBJ1-1 provide the parts outside the CDR3, is GAGVSQSPRYKVAKRGQDVALRCDPISGHVSLFWYQQALGQGPEFLTYFQNEAQLDKSGLPSDRFFAERPEGSVSTLKIQRTQQEDSAVYLCASSLRAGMVVAFFGQGTRLTVV.

Regarding this clonotype: One junction end does not reproduce the germline sequence, and a read error may be involved. The genes are TRBV28 and TRBJ2-7; D call uncertain. The CDR3 sequence is 12 residues long. The germline CDR1 and CDR2 sequences are MDHEN and SYDVKM. CDR3 sequence reads: CASGFLTYEQYF. CDR3 bases: TGTGCCAGCGGTTTCCTAACCTACGAGCAGTACTTC.

In this sample, this clonotype turned up many times. The chain has TRBV12-3 or TRBV12-4 and TRBJ1-2, with 7 nucleotides matching TRBD1. This CDR3 contains 13 residues. V dropped 6 bases and J dropped 4; count of bases not matched to a gene: 5. The DNA for the CDR3 is TGTGCCAGCAGCTTACCAGGGGGCTATGGCTACACCTTC. Translation gives CASSLPGGYGYTF.

This chain connects TRBV10-3 to TRBJ1-2; D is perhaps TRBD1 (6 bases). The CDR3 has 15 amino acids. Per the germline V gene, CDR1 is ENHRY and CDR2 is SYGVKD. V was cut by 10 bases and J by 4 bases, with 22 bases left in between. The CDR3 DNA is TGTGCCAGCACCAATACGGCAGGGGAGAGCTATGGCTACACCTTC. Its translation is CASTNTAGESYGYTF.

The chain employs TRBV7-4 and TRBJ1-6, with D maybe TRBD1 (5 bases). The V and J ends lost 6 bases and 7 bases respectively, with 10 bases between them. CDR3 length equals 13 residues. Germline V gene data show CDR1 as SGHVT and CDR2 as SQSDAQ. Written as DNA, the CDR3 is TGTGCCAGCAGTCATGGGGACAATTCACCCCTCCACTTT. This gives the protein CASSHGDNSPLHF.